These 11 T cell receptor beta chains originate from one sample sequenced in a study of prognosis after radiotherapy for stage I lung cancer (dated by TCRdb to about 2021). The instrument given in TCRdb is Illumina HiSeq 3000. The TCR beta CDR3 region was amplified from genomic DNA by two rounds of multiplex PCR. In the first PCR round, primers specific to each TRBV and TRBJ gene were used, and the primer sequences were filed in Chinese patent CN105087789A. TCRdb reran the public reads through fastp at Q25 and MiXCR, keeping productive beta chains. Entries are consolidated by CDR3 protein sequence, retaining the most common genes and DNA. The sample profile shows under 75,000 distinct CDR3 sequences; about 26% of them were found once. Together, the top ten hold around 8% of the sample. Sample: PBMCs, taken before or after stereotactic body radiation therapy (not recorded which). These receptors were collected from a donor over 45 with non-small cell lung cancer.

In the case of this clonotype: This may be a read error: a much more frequent sequence differs by one nucleotide. J is TRBJ2-4 and V is TRBV24-1; D possibly matches TRBD1 or TRBD2 (6 bases each). Looked up from germline, CDR1 is KGHDR and CDR2 is SFDVKD. CDR3 length: 14 residues. The CDR3 reads CATSAGGSMDIRYF. The CDR3 bases are TGTGCCACCAGTGCCGGGGGCTCGATGGACATTCGGTACTTC.

The sample holds many counts of this clonotype. The chain has TRBV6-2 or TRBV6-3 and TRBJ1-3; D remains ambiguous. This CDR3 has 13 residues. CDR1 is MNHEY and CDR2 is SVGEGT in the germline V gene. The V gene lost 2 bases and the J gene lost 0 bases, with 2 bases spanning the gap. For the CDR3, the DNA is TGTGCCAGCAGTTACGCCTCTGGAAACACCATATATTTT. It encodes CASSYASGNTIYF.

This clonotype was observed at least ten times. The V call is TRBV11-2, the J call TRBJ2-3; D uncertain. The CDR3 has 15 amino acids. V dropped 3 bases and J dropped 2 bases, with 12 bases sitting between them. Germline values: CDR1 SGHAT, CDR2 FQNNGV. The DNA for the CDR3 is TGTGCCAGCAGCTTGGCACCACAATCCACAGATACGCAGTATTTT. Its translation: CASSLAPQSTDTQYF.

In the case of this clonotype: A much larger clone lies a single base off, so this may be a read error. The chain is built from TRBV20-1 and TRBJ2-7; tentatively, D is TRBD1 (5 bases). The CDR3 is made up of 14 amino acids. V was trimmed by 1 base and J by 6 bases, leaving 16 bases between them. Germline values: CDR1 DFQATT, CDR2 SNEGSKA (reference sequence). The chain's CDR3 is CSARVRTWGREQYF. DNA of the CDR3: TGCAGTGCTAGAGTAAGGACATGGGGTCGCGAGCAGTACTTC.

This clonotype has a handful of counts. A much larger clone is a single base away; this may be a read error. The genes are TRBV20-1 and TRBJ2-3, with D unresolved. CDR1 and CDR2 (germline): DFQATT, SNEGSKA (reference sequence). The CDR3 sequence is 12 residues long. CDR3 sequence (DNA): TGCAGTGCTAGAGATGGGCCCGATATGCAGTATTTT. Its protein is CSARDGPDMQYF.

This clonotype was seen repeatedly, ten times or more. The chain is built from TRBV20-1 and TRBJ1-1; 8 bases align to TRBD1. The CDR3 contains 16 residues. V shed 0 bases and J 6 bases; nucleotides not matched to a gene: 12. Germline CDR1 DFQATT, CDR2 SNEGSKA (reference sequence). CDR3 DNA: TGCAGTGCTAGAGATACCGGACAGGGCAAGTTATCTGAAGCTTTCTTT. Protein: CSARDTGQGKLSEAFF.

Comments on this clonotype: Since a far larger clone is one base different, this is likely a read error. This chain connects TRBV6-4 to TRBJ2-2; tentatively, D is TRBD2 (5 bases). Germline V CDR1 and CDR2: MRHNA, SNTAGT. V lost 3 bases and J lost 7, with 9 bases in between. This CDR3 has 13 amino acids. The DNA of the CDR3 is TGTGCCAGCAGTGAATCGAGGGACGGGGAGCTGTTTTTT. As protein: CASSESRDGELFF.

This clonotype has a count of ten or more. The V gene is TRBV30, the J gene TRBJ2-3; TRBD1 matches 8 bases. V dropped 3 bases and J dropped 5; count of bases not matched to a gene: 4. The CDR3 has 13 residues. The germline gives CDR1 GTSNPN, CDR2 SVGIG (reference sequence). In nucleotides, the CDR3 is TGTGCCTGGAGCAGGGGGCAGAGAGATACGCAGTATTTT. It translates to CAWSRGQRDTQYF. Based on the CDR3 plus reference TRBV30 and TRBJ2-3, the full variable domain is SQTIHQWPATLVQPVGSPLSLECTVEGTSNPNLYWYRQAAGRGLQLLFYSVGIGQISSEVPQNLSASRPQDRQFILSSKKLLLSDSGFYLCAWSRGQRDTQYFGPGTRLTVL.

Turning to this clonotype: It differs at one base from a far larger clone, so likely a read error. V and J are TRBV6-4 and TRBJ2-7, with 7 nucleotides matching TRBD2. Germline loops: CDR1 MRHNA, CDR2 SNTAGT. Losses at the gene ends were 7 bases for V and 3 bases for J; bases not matched to a gene: 12. CDR3 length: 15 residues. CDR3 loop: CASTPVGGIDYEQYF. The CDR3, as DNA: TGTGCCAGCACCCCGGTGGGGGGGATTGACTACGAGCAGTACTTC.

This clonotype was recorded at least ten times. This rearrangement joins TRBV14 to TRBJ1-1, with D uncertain. Germline V gene sequence: CDR1 SGHDN, CDR2 FVKESK. V was shortened by 4 bases and J by 0 bases, with 9 bases between the two germline ends. The CDR3 is made up of 14 amino acids. The CDR3 DNA sequence: TGTGCCAGCAGCCTCCACCGATTGAACACTGAAGCTTTCTTT. Its translation: CASSLHRLNTEAFF. Variable domain in full (rest from reference TRBV14 and TRBJ1-1): EAGVTQFPSHSVIEKGQTVTLRCDPISGHDNLYWYRRVMGKEIKFLLHFVKESKQDESGMPNNRFLAERTGGTYSTLKVQPAELEDSGVYFCASSLHRLNTEAFFGQGTRLTVV.

This clonotype was seen repeatedly, ten times or more. The chain carries TRBV24-1 and TRBJ1-1; no clear D. Per the germline V gene, CDR1 is KGHDR and CDR2 is SFDVKD. This CDR3 is built from 14 residues. The V and J ends lost 4 bases and 1 base respectively, with 9 bases between them. In DNA, the CDR3 is TGTGCCACCAGTGACCGGGGTGGGAACACTGAAGCTTTCTTT. This codes for CATSDRGGNTEAFF.